The clone carrying this T cell receptor beta chain has a handful of counts. Germline CDR1 and CDR2: SGHTA and FQGNSA. This CDR3 contains 14 residues. The V segment lost 3 bases and the J segment 6 bases; nucleotides outside the gene matches: 4. TCRdb passed the RT-PCR reads through MiXCR, listing each CDR3 protein once. The sample records about 680,000 distinct CDR3 sequences, 11% to 15% being singletons. This chain connects TRBV7-2 to TRBJ2-4; 8 bases are shared with TRBD2. The source of this sequence is a female donor in good health, serving as a healthy control. The sequenced sample was memory CD4+ T cells from blood. CDR3 sequence reads: CASSLTGGGNIQYF. CDR3 bases: TGTGCCAGCAGCTTGACGGGAGGGGGAAACATTCAGTACTTC.